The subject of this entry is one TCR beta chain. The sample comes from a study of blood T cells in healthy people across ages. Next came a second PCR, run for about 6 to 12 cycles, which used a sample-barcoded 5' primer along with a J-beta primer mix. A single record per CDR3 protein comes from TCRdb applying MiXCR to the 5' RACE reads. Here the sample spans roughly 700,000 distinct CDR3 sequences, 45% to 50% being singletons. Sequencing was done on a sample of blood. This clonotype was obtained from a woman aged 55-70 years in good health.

CDR3 residues: CASYSGRGETQYF. Written as DNA, the CDR3 is TGTGCCAGCTATAGCGGGAGGGGGGAGACCCAGTACTTC. The chain recombines TRBV28 with TRBJ2-5, with TRBD2 matching 11 bases. Per the germline V gene, CDR1 is MDHEN and CDR2 is SYDVKM. The length of the CDR3 is 13 residues. V was clipped by 8 bases and J by 5 bases; unmatched bases: 4.